This entry describes one T cell receptor (beta chain). Its antigen is unknown. On each TCR cDNA molecule, a unique molecular identifier was present. MiXCR, applied by TCRdb to the 5' RACE reads, yields one record per CDR3 protein. This repertoire shows around 89,000 distinct CDR3 sequences, more than 10% found once; its top ten account for 35% to 50%. This entry is derived from a study of spatial heterogeneity in lung cancer. Study observations and caveats: Tumor TCRs that were ubiquitous and expanded showed up in blood more at resection than follow-up.

Time point described: sample taken at primary tumor resection. TCRs were sequenced from unsorted whole RNA of tumor, nontumor lung or PBMC. The donors were 72 patients with non-small cell lung cancer that was early-stage and untreated. CDR1 SQVTM and CDR2 ANQGSEA come from the germline V gene. V shed 7 bases and J 1 base; nucleotides not matched to a gene: 8. The CDR3 loop spans 15 amino acids. The starting material was PBMCs, obtained at surgery. The origin of this receptor is a male donor with early-stage non-small cell lung cancer. The chain recombines TRBV29-1 with TRBJ2-3; 10 bases are shared with TRBD1. DNA for the CDR3: TGCAGCGCCCCGGGCGGGACAGGGGGCACAGATACGCAGTATTTT. This encodes CSAPGGTGGTDTQYF.